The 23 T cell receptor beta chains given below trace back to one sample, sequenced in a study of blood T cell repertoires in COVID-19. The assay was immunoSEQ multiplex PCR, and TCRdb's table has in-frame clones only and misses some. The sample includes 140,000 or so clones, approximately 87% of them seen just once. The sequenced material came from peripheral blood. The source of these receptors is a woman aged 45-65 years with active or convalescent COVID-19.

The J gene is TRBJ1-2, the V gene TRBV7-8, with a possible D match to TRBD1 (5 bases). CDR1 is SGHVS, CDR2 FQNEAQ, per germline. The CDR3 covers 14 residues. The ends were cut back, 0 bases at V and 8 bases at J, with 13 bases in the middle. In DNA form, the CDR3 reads TGTGCCAGCAGCTTAGCGGGGGGATGGCGGGGCTACACCTTC. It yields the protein CASSLAGGWRGYTF.

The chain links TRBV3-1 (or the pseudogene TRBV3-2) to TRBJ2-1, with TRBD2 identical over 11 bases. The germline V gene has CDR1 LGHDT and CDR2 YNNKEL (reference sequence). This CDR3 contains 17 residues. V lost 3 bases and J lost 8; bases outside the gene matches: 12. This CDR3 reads CASSHPLAGDLGDEQFF. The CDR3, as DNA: TGTGCCAGCAGCCACCCACTAGCGGGAGATTTAGGCGATGAGCAGTTCTTC.

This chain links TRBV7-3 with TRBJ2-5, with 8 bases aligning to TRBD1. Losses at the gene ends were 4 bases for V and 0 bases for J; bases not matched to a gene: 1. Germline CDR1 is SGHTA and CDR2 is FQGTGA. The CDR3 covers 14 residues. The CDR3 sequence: CASSSTGDQETQYF. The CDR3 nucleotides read TGTGCCAGCAGCTCGACAGGGGACCAAGAGACCCAGTACTTC.

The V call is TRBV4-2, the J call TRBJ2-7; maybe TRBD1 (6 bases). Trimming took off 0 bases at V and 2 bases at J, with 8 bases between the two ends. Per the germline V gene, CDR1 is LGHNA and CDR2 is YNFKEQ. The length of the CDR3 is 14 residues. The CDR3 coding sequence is TGTGCCAGCAGCCAAGAGTACAGGGCCTACGAGCAGTACTTC. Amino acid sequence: CASSQEYRAYEQYF.

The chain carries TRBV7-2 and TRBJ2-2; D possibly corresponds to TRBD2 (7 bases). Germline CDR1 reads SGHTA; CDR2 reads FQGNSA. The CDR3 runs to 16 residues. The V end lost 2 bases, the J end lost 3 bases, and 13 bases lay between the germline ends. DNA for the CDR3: TGTGCCAGCAGCTTAAGGGGGGGCGCGTACACCGGGGAGCTGTTTTTT. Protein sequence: CASSLRGGAYTGELFF.

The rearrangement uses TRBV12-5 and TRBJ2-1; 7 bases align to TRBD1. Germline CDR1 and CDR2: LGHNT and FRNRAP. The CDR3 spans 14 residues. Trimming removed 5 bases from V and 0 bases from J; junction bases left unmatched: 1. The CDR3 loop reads CASGRTGSYNEQFF. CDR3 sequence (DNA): TGTGCTAGTGGTCGGACAGGCTCCTACAATGAGCAGTTCTTC.

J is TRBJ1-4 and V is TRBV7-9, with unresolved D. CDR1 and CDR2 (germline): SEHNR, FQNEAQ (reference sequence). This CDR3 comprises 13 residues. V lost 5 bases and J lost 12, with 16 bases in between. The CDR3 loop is CASSRNTGVELFF. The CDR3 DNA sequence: TGTGCCAGCAGCCGTAACACCGGGGTAGAACTGTTTTTT.

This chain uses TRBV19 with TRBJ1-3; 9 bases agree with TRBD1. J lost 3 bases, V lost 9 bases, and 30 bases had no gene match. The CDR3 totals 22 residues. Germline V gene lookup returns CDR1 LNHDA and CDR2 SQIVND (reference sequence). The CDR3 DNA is TGTGCCAGCCCCGCATGGGGGATCACCGGGACAGGGTCTACAAGAGGTGGAAACACCATATATTTT. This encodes CASPAWGITGTGSTRGGNTIYF. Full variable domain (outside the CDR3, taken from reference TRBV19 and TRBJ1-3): DGGITQSPKYLFRKEGQNVTLSCEQNLNHDAMYWYRQDPGQGLRLIYYSQIVNDFQKGDIAEGYSVSREKKESFPLTVTSAQKNPTAFYLCASPAWGITGTGSTRGGNTIYFGEGSWLTVV.

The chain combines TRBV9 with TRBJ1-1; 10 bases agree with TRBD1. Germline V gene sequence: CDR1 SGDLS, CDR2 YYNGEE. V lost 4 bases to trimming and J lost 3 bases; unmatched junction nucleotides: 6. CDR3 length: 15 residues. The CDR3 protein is CASSWAGTGDTEAFF. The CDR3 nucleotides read TGTGCCAGCAGCTGGGCAGGGACAGGGGACACTGAAGCTTTCTTT.

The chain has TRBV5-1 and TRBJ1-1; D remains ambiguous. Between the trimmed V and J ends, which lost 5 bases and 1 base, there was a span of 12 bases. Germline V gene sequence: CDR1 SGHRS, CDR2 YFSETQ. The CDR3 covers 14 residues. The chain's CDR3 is CASRETRGNTEAFF. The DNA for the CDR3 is TGCGCCAGCAGAGAAACCAGAGGGAACACTGAAGCTTTCTTT.

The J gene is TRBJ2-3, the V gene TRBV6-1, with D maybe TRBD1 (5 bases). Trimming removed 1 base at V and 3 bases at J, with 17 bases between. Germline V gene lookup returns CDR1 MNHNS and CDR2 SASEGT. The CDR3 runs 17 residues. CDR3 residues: CASSEVLAGKGTDTQYF. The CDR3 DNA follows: TGTGCCAGCAGTGAAGTTTTGGCAGGGAAGGGGACAGATACGCAGTATTTT.

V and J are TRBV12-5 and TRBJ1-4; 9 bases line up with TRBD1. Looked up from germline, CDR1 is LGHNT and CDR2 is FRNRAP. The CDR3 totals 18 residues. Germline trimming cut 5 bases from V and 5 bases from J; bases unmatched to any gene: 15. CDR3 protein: CASGLGTGTSFGNEKLFF. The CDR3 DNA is TGTGCTAGTGGTCTTGGGACAGGGACGAGTTTTGGAAATGAAAAACTGTTTTTT.

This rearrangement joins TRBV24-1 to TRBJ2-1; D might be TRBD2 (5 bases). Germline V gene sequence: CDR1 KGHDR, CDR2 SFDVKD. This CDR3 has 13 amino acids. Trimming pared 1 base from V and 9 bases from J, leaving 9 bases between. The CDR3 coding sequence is TGTGCCACCAGTGATTTTGGGGAGAGTGAGCAGTTCTTC. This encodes CATSDFGESEQFF.

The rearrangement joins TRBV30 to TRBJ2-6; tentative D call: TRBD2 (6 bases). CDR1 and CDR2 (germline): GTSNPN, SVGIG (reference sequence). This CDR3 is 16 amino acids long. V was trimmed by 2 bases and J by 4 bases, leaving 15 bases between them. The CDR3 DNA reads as TGTGCCTGGAGTTTTATGGAGGGGAGAGGGGCCAACGTCCTGACTTTC. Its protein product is CAWSFMEGRGANVLTF.

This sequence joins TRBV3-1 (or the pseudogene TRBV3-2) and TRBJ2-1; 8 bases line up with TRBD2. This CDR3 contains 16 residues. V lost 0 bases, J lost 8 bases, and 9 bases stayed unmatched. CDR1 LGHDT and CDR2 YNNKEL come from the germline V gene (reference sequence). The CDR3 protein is CASSQDRTGGPHEQFF. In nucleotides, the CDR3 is TGTGCCAGCAGCCAAGATCGAACGGGAGGGCCGCATGAGCAGTTCTTC.

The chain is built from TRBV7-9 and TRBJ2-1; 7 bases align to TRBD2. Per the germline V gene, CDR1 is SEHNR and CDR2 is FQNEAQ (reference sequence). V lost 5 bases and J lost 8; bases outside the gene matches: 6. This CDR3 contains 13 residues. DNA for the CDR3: TGTGCCAGCAGCCTCGACCGGGGGGATGAGCAGTTCTTC. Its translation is CASSLDRGDEQFF.

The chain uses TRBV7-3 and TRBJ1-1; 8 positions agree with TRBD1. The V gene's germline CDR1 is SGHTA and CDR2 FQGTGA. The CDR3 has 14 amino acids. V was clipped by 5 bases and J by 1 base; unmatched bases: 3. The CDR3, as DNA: TGTGCCAGCAGCCAGGGGGCCCCGAACACTGAAGCTTTCTTT. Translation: CASSQGAPNTEAFF.

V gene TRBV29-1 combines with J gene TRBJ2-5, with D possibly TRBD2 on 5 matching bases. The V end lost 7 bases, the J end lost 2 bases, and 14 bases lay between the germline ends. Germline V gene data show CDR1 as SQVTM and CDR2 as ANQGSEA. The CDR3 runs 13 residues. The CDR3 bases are TGCAGCGCCGCCAACCGGGGTCAAGAGACCCAGTACTTC. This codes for CSAANRGQETQYF.

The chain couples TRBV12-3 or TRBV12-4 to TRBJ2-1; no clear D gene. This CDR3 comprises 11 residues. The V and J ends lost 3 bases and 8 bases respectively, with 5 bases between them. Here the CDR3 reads CASSFSHEQFF. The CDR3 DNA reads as TGTGCCAGCAGTTTTTCTCATGAGCAGTTCTTC.

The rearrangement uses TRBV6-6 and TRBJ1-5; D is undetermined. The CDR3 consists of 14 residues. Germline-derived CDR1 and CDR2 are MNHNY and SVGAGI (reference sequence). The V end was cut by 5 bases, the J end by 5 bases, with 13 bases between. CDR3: CASSPREYHQPQHF. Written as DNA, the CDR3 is TGTGCCAGCAGTCCCCGGGAGTACCATCAGCCCCAGCATTTT.

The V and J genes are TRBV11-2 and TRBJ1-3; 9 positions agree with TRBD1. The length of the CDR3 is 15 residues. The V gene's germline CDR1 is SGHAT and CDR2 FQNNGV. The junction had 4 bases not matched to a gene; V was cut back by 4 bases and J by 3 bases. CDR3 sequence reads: CASSSGQGFGNTIYF. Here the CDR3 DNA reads TGTGCCAGCAGCTCAGGACAGGGGTTTGGAAACACCATATATTTT.

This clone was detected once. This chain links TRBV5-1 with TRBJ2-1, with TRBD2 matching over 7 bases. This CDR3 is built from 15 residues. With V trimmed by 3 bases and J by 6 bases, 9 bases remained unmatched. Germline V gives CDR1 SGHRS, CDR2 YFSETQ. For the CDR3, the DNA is TGCGCCAGCAGCTCTACTAGCGCGCGGGTCAATGAGCAGTTCTTC. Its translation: CASSSTSARVNEQFF.

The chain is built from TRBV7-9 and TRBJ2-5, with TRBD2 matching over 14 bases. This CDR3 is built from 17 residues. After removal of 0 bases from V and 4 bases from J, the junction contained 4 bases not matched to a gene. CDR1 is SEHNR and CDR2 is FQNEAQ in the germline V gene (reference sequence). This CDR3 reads CASSLAGTSGGLETQYF. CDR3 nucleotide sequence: TGTGCCAGCAGCTTAGCAGGGACTAGCGGGGGACTAGAGACCCAGTACTTC.